Shown below are 15 T cell receptor beta chains from a single sample sequenced in a study of blood T cell repertoires in COVID-19 (dated by TCRdb to the early 2020s). Library construction relied on the immunoSEQ multiplex PCR assay. TCRdb took this table from immuneACCESS and kept in-frame rearrangements with V and J called. Such tables lack part of the clones; where checked against another copy, unresolved V genes explain under half of the gap, and the rest is unexplained. The table for this sample lists over 200,000 clones; approximately 83% of them were counted only once. Over 0.95% of the sample comes from the top ten. The specimen sequenced was peripheral blood. The source is a woman between 25 and 40 years old with COVID-19, enrolled during active disease.

The J gene is TRBJ2-1, the V gene TRBV7-2; D call uncertain. V was shortened by 0 bases and J by 10 bases, with 10 bases between the two germline ends. CDR1 and CDR2 (germline): SGHTA, FQGNSA. This CDR3 has 13 residues. CDR3 protein: CASSLAVNSEQFF. The CDR3 nucleotides are TGTGCCAGCAGCTTAGCCGTTAATAGCGAGCAGTTCTTC. The full variable domain, completed using reference TRBV7-2 and TRBJ2-1, is GAGVSQSPSNKVTEKGKDVELRCDPISGHTALYWYRQSLGQGLEFLIYFQGNSAPDKSGLPSDRFSAERTGGSVSTLTIQRTQQEDSAVYLCASSLAVNSEQFFGPGTRLTVL.

This clone has a single count. In DNA, the CDR3 is TGTGCCAGCAGCTTCTTGGGACAGGGGGGCAATGAGCAGTTCTTC. Translation: CASSFLGQGGNEQFF. This chain connects TRBV7-9 to TRBJ2-1, with 11 bases that match TRBD1. V lost 3 bases to trimming and J lost 6 bases; unmatched junction nucleotides: 4. From germline, CDR1 is SEHNR and CDR2 FQNEAQ (reference sequence). The CDR3 runs 15 residues.

This clone was detected only once. This chain links TRBV6-6 with TRBJ2-3; the match to TRBD1 covers 7 bases. V shed 4 bases, J shed 5 bases, and the junction held 12 bases outside the gene matches. CDR3 length: 16 amino acids. Looked up from germline, CDR1 is MNHNY and CDR2 is SVGAGI (reference sequence). The CDR3 here is CASSSPADRFEDTQYF. The CDR3 DNA follows: TGTGCCAGCAGTTCACCCGCGGACAGGTTTGAAGATACGCAGTATTTT.

The chain carries TRBV7-9 and TRBJ2-7, with D possibly being TRBD1 (7 bases). The CDR3 sequence is 15 residues long. The germline gives CDR1 SEHNR, CDR2 FQNEAQ (reference sequence). The V end was cut by 4 bases, the J end by 1 base, with 14 bases between. The CDR3 loop is CASSWTQGTSYEQYF. In DNA, the CDR3 is TGTGCCAGCAGCTGGACACAGGGGACTTCCTACGAGCAGTACTTC.

The V call is TRBV11-3, the J call TRBJ2-1, with 10 bases lining up with TRBD1. There are 15 residues in the CDR3. The V segment lost 6 bases and the J segment 5 bases; nucleotides outside the gene matches: 7. Germline V gene lookup returns CDR1 SGHNT and CDR2 YENEEA. CDR3 in DNA: TGTGCCAGCAGTACCGACAGGGGGCTGAACAATGAGCAGTTCTTC. It codes for CASSTDRGLNNEQFF.

V and J are TRBV7-2 and TRBJ1-3; 9 bases map to TRBD1. The germline gives CDR1 SGHTA, CDR2 FQGNSA. V lost 5 bases to trimming and J lost 1 base; unmatched junction nucleotides: 9. CDR3 size: 17 residues. The DNA of the CDR3 is TGTGCCAGCAGCCAAGGGACAGGGAGGATATCTGGAAACACCATATATTTT. Translated, it gives CASSQGTGRISGNTIYF.

CDR3 amino acids: CASSDRAQNTEAFF. CDR3 sequence (DNA): TGTGCCAGCAGTGACAGGGCCCAGAACACTGAAGCTTTCTTT. The chain employs TRBV2 and TRBJ1-1; weak D call: TRBD1 (5 bases). CDR1 SNHLY and CDR2 FYNNEI come from the germline V gene. The V end was cut by 3 bases, the J end by 1 base, with 9 bases between. The CDR3 runs to 14 residues.

V and J are TRBV4-1 and TRBJ2-5, with 10 bases that match TRBD2. Germline V gene data show CDR1 as MGHRA and CDR2 as YSYEKL. The V segment lost 0 bases and the J segment 2 bases; nucleotides outside the gene matches: 9. The CDR3 runs to 18 residues. Here the CDR3 DNA reads TGCGCCAGCAGCCAAGATCCCCCAGCGGGAGGGTTACAAGAGACCCAGTACTTC. Amino acid sequence: CASSQDPPAGGLQETQYF.

The chain links TRBV2 to TRBJ1-4; no reliable D call. Germline values: CDR1 SNHLY, CDR2 FYNNEI. Trimming removed 7 bases at V and 7 bases at J, with 13 bases between. This CDR3 is built from 13 residues. CDR3 in DNA: TGTGCCAGCACCCTCCGAGGAAGTGAAAAACTGTTTTTT. Translated, it gives CASTLRGSEKLFF.

The chain uses TRBV9 and TRBJ2-1; tentative D call: TRBD2 (5 bases). Germline CDR1 is SGDLS and CDR2 is YYNGEE. The CDR3 has 12 residues. Trimming left V 2 bases short and J 7 bases short, with 7 bases between. Here the CDR3 reads CASSVSGNEQFF. Written as DNA, the CDR3 is TGTGCCAGCAGCGTCTCGGGAAATGAGCAGTTCTTC.

The chain has TRBV4-3 and TRBJ1-6; 10 nucleotides line up with TRBD1. Trimming took 3 bases from V and 7 from J; bases not matched to a gene: 3. Germline CDR1 LGHNA, CDR2 YSLEER. CDR3 length equals 15 residues. CDR3: CASSQLTGGNSPLHF. The CDR3, as DNA: TGCGCCAGCAGCCAGCTGACAGGGGGCAATTCACCCCTCCACTTT.

The chain is built from TRBV2 and TRBJ2-7; possibly TRBD2 for D (6 bases). This CDR3 is 12 amino acids long. V was trimmed by 6 bases and J by 7 bases, leaving 13 bases between them. Germline V gene lookup returns CDR1 SNHLY and CDR2 FYNNEI. CDR3 in amino acids: CASRRTAGEQYF. The CDR3 nucleotides are TGTGCCAGCAGGAGAACGGCGGGGGAGCAGTACTTC.

This clone was counted only a few times. No DNA is shown, since the ends of the CDR3 on it are uncertain; the CDR3 is the one TCRdb lists. This sequence joins TRBV21-1 and TRBJ2-3; the table assigns TRBD2, which was not confirmed against the DNA. TRBV21-1 is a known pseudogene. The CDR3 has 16 residues if both end residues are counted. The CDR3 sequence: CASSKVGGGATDTQYF.

In this sample, this clone turned up a few times. The chain combines TRBV19 with TRBJ1-5, with 7 bases matching TRBD1. The CDR3 consists of 16 residues. Germline assignment: CDR1 LNHDA and CDR2 SQIVND (reference sequence). The ends lost 1 base at V and 6 bases at J; junction bases unmatched: 9. The DNA for the CDR3 is TGTGCCAGTAGTATAGGTCCGAGGGCAGGGGGTCAGCCCCAGCATTTT. It codes for CASSIGPRAGGQPQHF.

The chain has TRBV3-1 (or the pseudogene TRBV3-2) and TRBJ2-5; D is unresolved. Trimming stripped 7 bases from V and 4 bases from J, with 19 bases between. CDR3 length equals 15 residues. Germline CDR1 and CDR2: LGHDT and YNNKEL (reference sequence). The CDR3 is CASKISGSNRETQYF. In DNA form, the CDR3 reads TGTGCCAGCAAAATTTCCGGAAGCAACAGAGAGACCCAGTACTTC.